These T cell receptor beta chains were read from a single sample in a study of blood T cells in healthy people across ages. MiXCR, run by TCRdb on the 5' RACE reads, gives a single entry per CDR3 protein. The table records around 1.5 million distinct CDR3 sequences, 42% of them present only once. Source material: blood. These receptors originate from a woman aged 18-35 years in good health. Both conserved end residues are part of each CDR3. D genes are given only for firm matches. The size field is filled for only some rows; it gives once, few, many or a size class.

j_gene: TRBJ2-3; v_gene: TRBV20-1; d_gene: -; abundance: few; len: 14; CDR3aa: CSADDRGGTDTQYF; CDR3nt: TGCAGTGCTGACGACAGGGGAGGGACAGATACGCAGTATTTT
j_gene: TRBJ2-1; v_gene: TRBV5-1; d_gene: -; abundance: -; len: 14; CDR3aa: CASSPIRHFDEQFF; CDR3nt: TGCGCCAGCAGCCCCATTAGACATTTCGATGAGCAGTTCTTC
j_gene: TRBJ2-7; v_gene: TRBV4-1; d_gene: TRBD1; abundance: -; len: 18; CDR3aa: CASSQDRWGTGLTYEQYF; CDR3nt: TGCGCCAGCAGCCAAGATCGGTGGGGGACAGGGCTAACCTACGAGCAGTACTTC
j_gene: TRBJ2-3; v_gene: TRBV29-1; d_gene: TRBD2; abundance: -; len: 16; CDR3aa: CSGTGTSGRSTDTQYF; CDR3nt: TGCAGCGGCACCGGGACTAGCGGGCGGAGCACAGATACGCAGTATTTT
j_gene: TRBJ2-6; v_gene: TRBV25-1; d_gene: -; abundance: -; len: 19; CDR3aa: CASSELGTRTERGANVLTF; CDR3nt: TGTGCCAGCAGTGAATTGGGGACACGGACTGAACGGGGGGCCAACGTCCTGACTTTC
j_gene: TRBJ2-7; v_gene: TRBV20-1; d_gene: -; abundance: few; len: 13; CDR3aa: CSAPEPGASEQYF; CDR3nt: TGCAGTGCCCCGGAGCCAGGGGCCTCCGAGCAGTACTTC
j_gene: TRBJ2-1; v_gene: TRBV12-3/TRBV12-4; d_gene: -; abundance: -; len: 15; CDR3aa: CASTNGGETHNEQFF; CDR3nt: TGTGCCAGCACCAACGGTGGGGAGACCCACAATGAGCAGTTCTTC
j_gene: TRBJ1-1; v_gene: TRBV29-1; d_gene: TRBD1; abundance: few; len: 12; CDR3aa: CSVEGDRARAFF; CDR3nt: TGCAGCGTTGAAGGTGACAGGGCGCGAGCTTTCTTT
j_gene: TRBJ2-3; v_gene: TRBV20-1; d_gene: -; abundance: -; len: 13; CDR3aa: CSVHRDGTDTQYF; CDR3nt: TGCAGTGTTCACCGGGACGGCACAGATACGCAGTATTTT
j_gene: TRBJ2-1; v_gene: TRBV20-1; d_gene: TRBD2; abundance: -; len: 16; CDR3aa: CSAPGVAGGPLDEQFF; CDR3nt: TGCAGTGCCCCAGGGGTAGCGGGGGGGCCTTTGGATGAGCAGTTCTTC
j_gene: TRBJ2-5; v_gene: TRBV20-1; d_gene: -; abundance: -; len: 13; CDR3aa: CSAGTTNQETQYF; CDR3nt: TGCAGTGCAGGGACGACTAACCAAGAGACCCAGTACTTC
j_gene: TRBJ1-5; v_gene: TRBV29-1; d_gene: -; abundance: few; len: 13; CDR3aa: CSVRDGDNQPQHF; CDR3nt: TGCAGCGTGAGGGACGGGGACAATCAGCCCCAGCATTTT
j_gene: TRBJ1-5; v_gene: TRBV28; d_gene: -; abundance: once; len: 15; CDR3aa: CASSLYRDLNQPQHF; CDR3nt: TGTGCCAGCAGTTTATACCGGGACCTCAATCAGCCCCAGCATTTT
j_gene: TRBJ2-3; v_gene: TRBV10-3; d_gene: TRBD1; abundance: -; len: 14; CDR3aa: CAISRTGSTDTQYF; CDR3nt: TGTGCCATCAGTCGGACAGGGAGCACAGATACGCAGTATTTT
j_gene: TRBJ1-2; v_gene: TRBV5-6; d_gene: -; abundance: -; len: 14; CDR3aa: CASSLAAPSYGYTF; CDR3nt: TGTGCCAGCAGCTTAGCGGCCCCTTCCTATGGCTACACCTTC
j_gene: TRBJ1-2; v_gene: TRBV6-6; d_gene: -; abundance: few; len: 12; CDR3aa: CASRTGADGYTF; CDR3nt: TGTGCCAGCAGAACCGGGGCCGATGGCTACACCTTC
j_gene: TRBJ2-5; v_gene: TRBV29-1; d_gene: TRBD1; abundance: -; len: 17; CDR3aa: CSAQERDRSLGEETQYF; CDR3nt: TGCAGCGCCCAGGAGAGGGACAGGTCTTTGGGGGAGGAGACCCAGTACTTC
j_gene: TRBJ2-7; v_gene: TRBV27; d_gene: -; abundance: few; len: 16; CDR3aa: CASSLSFDRPSYEQYF; CDR3nt: TGTGCCAGCAGTTTATCTTTCGACAGGCCCTCCTACGAGCAGTACTTC
j_gene: TRBJ2-1; v_gene: TRBV20-1; d_gene: TRBD2; abundance: few; len: 18; CDR3aa: CSAPGLAGVVSSYNEQFF; CDR3nt: TGCAGTGCCCCAGGACTAGCGGGAGTGGTTAGCTCCTACAATGAGCAGTTCTTC
j_gene: TRBJ1-4; v_gene: TRBV28; d_gene: -; abundance: few; len: 15; CDR3aa: CASRPQTASNEKLFF; CDR3nt: TGTGCCAGCAGACCTCAGACGGCTTCTAATGAAAAACTGTTTTTT
j_gene: TRBJ2-5; v_gene: TRBV9; d_gene: TRBD2; abundance: -; len: 15; CDR3aa: CASSVGAGGFETQYF; CDR3nt: TGTGCCAGCAGCGTAGGTGCGGGAGGGTTCGAGACCCAGTACTTC
j_gene: TRBJ2-2; v_gene: TRBV5-8; d_gene: -; abundance: -; len: 11; CDR3aa: CASSSSPEEFF; CDR3nt: TGTGCCAGCAGCTCCTCGCCCGAGGAGTTTTTT
j_gene: TRBJ1-1; v_gene: TRBV15; d_gene: TRBD1; abundance: -; len: 15; CDR3aa: CATSRDRTGGTEAFF; CDR3nt: TGTGCCACCAGCAGAGATCGGACAGGGGGCACTGAAGCTTTCTTT
j_gene: TRBJ2-7; v_gene: TRBV27; d_gene: -; abundance: -; len: 14; CDR3aa: CASSYASEIYEQYF; CDR3nt: TGTGCCAGCAGTTATGCTAGCGAAATCTACGAGCAGTACTTC
j_gene: TRBJ1-2; v_gene: TRBV7-9; d_gene: TRBD1; abundance: few; len: 17; CDR3aa: CASSPGTGGRITGGYTF; CDR3nt: TGTGCCAGCAGCCCGGGGACAGGGGGCAGGATAACGGGAGGCTACACCTTC
j_gene: TRBJ2-2; v_gene: TRBV5-1; d_gene: -; abundance: few; len: 14; CDR3aa: CASSSALMDGELFF; CDR3nt: TGCGCCAGCAGCTCAGCATTGATGGACGGGGAGCTGTTTTTT
j_gene: TRBJ2-1; v_gene: TRBV6-5; d_gene: -; abundance: -; len: 14; CDR3aa: CASSSPQPYNEQFF; CDR3nt: TGTGCCAGCAGTTCGCCCCAGCCCTACAATGAGCAGTTCTTC
j_gene: TRBJ2-3; v_gene: TRBV7-9; d_gene: TRBD2; abundance: -; len: 16; CDR3aa: CASSRQAGERTDTQYF; CDR3nt: TGTGCCAGCAGCCGCCAAGCGGGGGAACGCACAGATACGCAGTATTTT
j_gene: TRBJ1-2; v_gene: TRBV6-6; d_gene: -; abundance: -; len: 12; CDR3aa: CASTTSGDGYTF; CDR3nt: TGTGCCAGCACCACCAGTGGGGATGGCTACACCTTC
j_gene: TRBJ2-7; v_gene: TRBV20-1; d_gene: -; abundance: once; len: 15; CDR3aa: CSASPGFGTHNEQYF; CDR3nt: TGCAGTGCTAGCCCGGGCTTCGGAACCCACAATGAGCAGTACTTC
j_gene: TRBJ1-2; v_gene: TRBV30; d_gene: TRBD1; abundance: -; len: 13; CDR3aa: CAWSGYRGHGYTF; CDR3nt: TGTGCCTGGAGTGGCTACAGGGGCCATGGCTACACCTTC
j_gene: TRBJ2-3; v_gene: TRBV7-3; d_gene: TRBD2; abundance: -; len: 15; CDR3aa: CASSLAGGKTDTQYF; CDR3nt: TGTGCCAGCAGCTTGGCGGGGGGGAAAACAGATACGCAGTATTTT
j_gene: TRBJ2-3; v_gene: TRBV18; d_gene: -; abundance: -; len: 14; CDR3aa: CASSPGRETYTQYF; CDR3nt: TGTGCCAGCTCACCGGGCAGGGAAACTTATACGCAGTATTTT
j_gene: TRBJ2-3; v_gene: TRBV12-5; d_gene: -; abundance: -; len: 16; CDR3aa: CASGRRQSVSTDTQYF; CDR3nt: TGTGCTAGTGGACGCAGACAGTCAGTTAGCACAGATACGCAGTATTTT
j_gene: TRBJ2-2; v_gene: TRBV7-9; d_gene: -; abundance: -; len: 14; CDR3aa: CASSLKGYTGELFF; CDR3nt: TGTGCCAGCAGCTTGAAAGGTTACACCGGGGAGCTGTTTTTT
j_gene: TRBJ2-7; v_gene: TRBV28; d_gene: -; abundance: -; len: 14; CDR3aa: CASSSPGRSYEQYF; CDR3nt: TGTGCCAGCAGTTCCCCGGGGCGCTCCTACGAGCAGTACTTC
j_gene: TRBJ2-7; v_gene: TRBV6-1; d_gene: TRBD1; abundance: -; len: 15; CDR3aa: CASSERDRVVYEQYF; CDR3nt: TGTGCCAGCAGTGAAAGGGACAGGGTGGTCTACGAGCAGTACTTC
j_gene: TRBJ2-7; v_gene: TRBV10-3; d_gene: -; abundance: -; len: 13; CDR3aa: CAINPANSLEQYF; CDR3nt: TGTGCCATCAACCCGGCTAATTCCCTCGAGCAGTACTTC
j_gene: TRBJ2-1; v_gene: TRBV3-1; d_gene: -; abundance: few; len: 15; CDR3aa: CASSPRDSHYNEQFF; CDR3nt: TGTGCCAGCAGCCCCCGGGACTCGCACTACAATGAGCAGTTCTTC
j_gene: TRBJ2-5; v_gene: TRBV20-1; d_gene: TRBD2; abundance: few; len: 15; CDR3aa: CSARDLISGVGTQYF; CDR3nt: TGCAGTGCTAGAGATCTGATTAGCGGGGTGGGGACCCAGTACTTC
j_gene: TRBJ2-1; v_gene: TRBV6-5; d_gene: TRBD1; abundance: -; len: 14; CDR3aa: CASSPLDRAEEQFF; CDR3nt: TGTGCCAGCAGTCCGCTGGACAGGGCAGAGGAGCAGTTCTTC
j_gene: TRBJ1-5; v_gene: TRBV27; d_gene: -; abundance: -; len: 14; CDR3aa: CASSLRWSNQPQHF; CDR3nt: TGTGCCAGCAGCCTAAGATGGAGCAATCAGCCCCAGCATTTT
j_gene: TRBJ1-2; v_gene: TRBV4-1; d_gene: -; abundance: -; len: 16; CDR3aa: CASSQEAAGQYYGYTF; CDR3nt: TGCGCCAGCAGCCAAGAAGCGGCAGGGCAGTACTATGGCTACACCTTC
j_gene: TRBJ2-1; v_gene: TRBV20-1; d_gene: TRBD2; abundance: -; len: 16; CDR3aa: CSASLFLAGGTSEQFF; CDR3nt: TGCAGTGCTAGTCTCTTTCTAGCGGGAGGTACAAGTGAGCAGTTCTTC
j_gene: TRBJ2-7; v_gene: TRBV5-1; d_gene: TRBD2; abundance: -; len: 16; CDR3aa: CASNSGTSGSSYEQYF; CDR3nt: TGCGCCAGCAACTCCGGGACTAGCGGGAGCTCCTACGAGCAGTACTTC
j_gene: TRBJ1-6; v_gene: TRBV6-2/TRBV6-3; d_gene: -; abundance: few; len: 16; CDR3aa: CASSPEGQLQNSPLHF; CDR3nt: TGTGCCAGCAGTCCCGAGGGACAACTACAAAATTCACCCCTCCACTTT
j_gene: TRBJ2-5; v_gene: TRBV28; d_gene: -; abundance: -; len: 11; CDR3aa: CASALRETQYF; CDR3nt: TGTGCCAGCGCTTTGCGGGAGACCCAGTACTTC
j_gene: TRBJ2-5; v_gene: TRBV6-6; d_gene: -; abundance: -; len: 14; CDR3aa: CASSYGSHSEAQYF; CDR3nt: TGTGCCAGCAGTTATGGGTCCCACTCCGAGGCCCAGTACTTC
j_gene: TRBJ2-7; v_gene: TRBV9; d_gene: TRBD2; abundance: -; len: 15; CDR3aa: CASSVVTGLVNEQYF; CDR3nt: TGTGCCAGCAGCGTAGTTACGGGACTAGTCAACGAGCAGTACTTC